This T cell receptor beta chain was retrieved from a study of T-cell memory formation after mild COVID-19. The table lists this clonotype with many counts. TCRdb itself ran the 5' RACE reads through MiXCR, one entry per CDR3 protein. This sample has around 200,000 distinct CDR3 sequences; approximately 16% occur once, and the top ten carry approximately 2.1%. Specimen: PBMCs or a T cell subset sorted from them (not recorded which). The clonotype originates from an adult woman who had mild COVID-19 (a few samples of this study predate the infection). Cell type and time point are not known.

DNA for the CDR3: TGTGCCAGCAGCTTAGCAGCTGGAACCCTCTACAATGAGCAGTTCTTC. Its translation: CASSLAAGTLYNEQFF. The rearrangement uses TRBV11-2 and TRBJ2-1; D remains ambiguous. Looked up from germline, CDR1 is SGHAT and CDR2 is FQNNGV. V was shortened by 1 base and J by 3 bases, with 13 bases between the two germline ends. This CDR3 has 16 amino acids.